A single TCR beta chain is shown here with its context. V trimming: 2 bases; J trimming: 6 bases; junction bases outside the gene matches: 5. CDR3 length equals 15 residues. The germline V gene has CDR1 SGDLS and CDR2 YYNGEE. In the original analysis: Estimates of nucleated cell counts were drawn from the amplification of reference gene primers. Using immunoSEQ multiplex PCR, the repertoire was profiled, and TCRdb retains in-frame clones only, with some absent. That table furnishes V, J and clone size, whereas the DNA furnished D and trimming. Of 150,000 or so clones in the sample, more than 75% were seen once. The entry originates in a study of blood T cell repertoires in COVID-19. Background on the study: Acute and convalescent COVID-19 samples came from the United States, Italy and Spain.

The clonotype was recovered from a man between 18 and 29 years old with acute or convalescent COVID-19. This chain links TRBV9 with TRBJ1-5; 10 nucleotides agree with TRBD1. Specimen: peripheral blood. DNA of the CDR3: TGTGCCAGCAGCGTTGGGACAGGGGTCCCTCAGCCCCAGCATTTT. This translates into CASSVGTGVPQPQHF.